This entry is about one TCR beta chain. The data derive from a study of blood T cell repertoires in COVID-19. The wider study: Whether acute or convalescent, the COVID-19 samples came from the United States, Italy and Spain. T cells, B-cell-depleted T cells, or PBMCs provided the cDNA or gDNA that served as material.

Germline V gene sequence: CDR1 LGHDT, CDR2 YNNKEL (reference sequence). This CDR3 is 16 amino acids long. V was pared by 5 bases and J by 1 base, with 4 bases of the junction left unmatched. As handled by the study authors: From reference gene primer amplification, estimates of nucleated cell counts were derived. Method: immunoSEQ multiplex PCR; TCRdb's copy keeps in-frame clones and lacks some. V and J calls and clone size follow that table, whereas D and trimming were derived from the DNA. The table records 150,000 or so clones, roughly four fifths of them present only once. This chain joins TRBV3-1 (or the pseudogene TRBV3-2) and TRBJ2-4; 11 bases map to TRBD2. The TCR originated in a human donor with acute or convalescent COVID-19. The donor label of this sample is uncertain. Sequencing was performed on peripheral blood. This CDR3 is CASSFGTSGAKNIQYF. For the CDR3, the DNA is TGTGCCAGCAGCTTCGGGACTAGCGGCGCCAAAAACATTCAGTACTTC.